Listed here is a single T cell receptor (beta chain). This sample is drawn from a study of cytomegalovirus exposure and HLA in healthy donors. The PCR contained 60 Vbeta and 13 Jbeta primers. The repertoire was sequenced with immunoSEQ multiplex PCR; TCRdb's copy has only in-frame clones and lacks some. The sample includes roughly 120,000 clones, around 79% of them seen just once. Sequencing used PBMCs. This clonotype was sampled from a woman younger than 45 in good health and CMV-seronegative.

The CDR3 sequence: CAWSALGYEQYF. CDR3 sequence (DNA): TGTGCCTGGAGTGCACTAGGCTACGAGCAGTACTTC. The J gene is TRBJ2-5, the V gene TRBV30, with a possible D match to TRBD2 (5 bases). TRBJ2-7 explains the end of the DNA better; the J call may be wrong. CDR3 length equals 12 residues. Germline V gene lookup returns CDR1 GTSNPN and CDR2 SVGIG (reference sequence).